The T cell receptor (beta chain) described here comes from a study of T cell clonotyping in hematopoietic cell transplantation. Findings of the study overall: At the given depth, recipient repertoires were over 95% de novo clonotypes.

On this clone itself: As yet, its antigen is unknown.

There are 14 residues in the CDR3. V dropped 4 bases and J dropped 3; count of bases not matched to a gene: 3. Germline CDR1 reads LNHDA; CDR2 reads SQIVND (reference sequence). Repertoires were generated with immunoSEQ multiplex PCR, while TCRdb's copy carries only in-frame clones and drops some. The sample records about 41,000 clones, roughly 96% being singletons. This rearrangement joins TRBV19 to TRBJ1-5; TRBD1 matches 7 bases. Sequenced material: peripheral blood mononuclear cells. The source is a man younger than 45 in good health. Some clones in this sample may be carry-over from other donors' samples. The CDR3 sequence: CASSSQGDNQPQHF. The CDR3 DNA reads as TGTGCCAGTAGTAGCCAGGGGGACAATCAGCCCCAGCATTTT.